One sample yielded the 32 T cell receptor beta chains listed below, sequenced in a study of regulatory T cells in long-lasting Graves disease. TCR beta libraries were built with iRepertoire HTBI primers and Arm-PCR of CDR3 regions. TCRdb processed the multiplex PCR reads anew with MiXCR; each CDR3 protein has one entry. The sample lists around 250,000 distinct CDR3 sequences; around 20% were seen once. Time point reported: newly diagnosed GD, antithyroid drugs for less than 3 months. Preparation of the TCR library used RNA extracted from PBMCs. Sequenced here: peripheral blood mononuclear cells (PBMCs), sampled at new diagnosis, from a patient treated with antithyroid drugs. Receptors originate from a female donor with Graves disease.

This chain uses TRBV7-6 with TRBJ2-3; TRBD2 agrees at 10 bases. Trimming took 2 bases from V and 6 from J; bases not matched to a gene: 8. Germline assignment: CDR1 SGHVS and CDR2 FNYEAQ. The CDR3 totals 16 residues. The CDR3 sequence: CASSLNSGGPADTQYF. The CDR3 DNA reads TGTGCCAGCAGCTTAAATAGCGGGGGGCCCGCTGATACGCAGTATTTT. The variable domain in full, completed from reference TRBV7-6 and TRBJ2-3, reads GAGVSQSPRYKVTKRGQDVALRCDPISGHVSLYWYRQALGQGPEFLTYFNYEAQQDKSGLPNDRFSAERPEGSISTLTIQRTEQRDSAMYRCASSLNSGGPADTQYFGPGTRLTVL.

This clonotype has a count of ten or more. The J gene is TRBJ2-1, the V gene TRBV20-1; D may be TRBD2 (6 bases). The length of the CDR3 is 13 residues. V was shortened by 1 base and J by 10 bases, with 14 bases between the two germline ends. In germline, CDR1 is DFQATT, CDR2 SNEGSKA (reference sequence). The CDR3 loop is CSARANSGAEQFF. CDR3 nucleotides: TGCAGTGCTAGAGCCAATTCGGGAGCGGAGCAGTTCTTC.

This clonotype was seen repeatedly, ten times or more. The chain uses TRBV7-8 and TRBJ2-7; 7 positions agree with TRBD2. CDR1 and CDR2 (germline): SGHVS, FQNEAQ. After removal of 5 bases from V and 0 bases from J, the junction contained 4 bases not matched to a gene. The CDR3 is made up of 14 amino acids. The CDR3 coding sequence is TGTGCCAGCAGCCCGCGGGAGACCTCCTACGAGCAGTACTTC. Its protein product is CASSPRETSYEQYF.

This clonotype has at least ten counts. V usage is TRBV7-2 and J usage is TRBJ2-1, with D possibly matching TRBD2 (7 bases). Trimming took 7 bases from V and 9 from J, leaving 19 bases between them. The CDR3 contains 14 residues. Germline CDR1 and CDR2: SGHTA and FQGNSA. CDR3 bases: TGTGCCAGCAACTGGGGGGGGGGCCAGGTTGAGCAGTTCTTC. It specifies CASNWGGGQVEQFF.

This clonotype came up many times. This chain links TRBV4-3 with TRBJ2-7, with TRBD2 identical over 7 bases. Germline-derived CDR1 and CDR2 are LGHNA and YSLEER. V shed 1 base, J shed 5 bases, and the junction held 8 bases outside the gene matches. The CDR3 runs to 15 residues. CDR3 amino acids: CASSQVLLGGNEQYF. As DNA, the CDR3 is TGCGCCAGCAGCCAAGTGCTTCTGGGGGGGAACGAGCAGTACTTC.

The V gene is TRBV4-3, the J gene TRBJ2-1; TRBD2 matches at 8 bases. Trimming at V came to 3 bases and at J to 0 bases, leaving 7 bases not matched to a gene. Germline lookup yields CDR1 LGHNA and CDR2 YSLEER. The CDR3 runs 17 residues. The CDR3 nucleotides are TGCGCCAGCAGCCAGGCGAGCGGGAGAAACTCCTACAATGAGCAGTTCTTC. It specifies CASSQASGRNSYNEQFF.

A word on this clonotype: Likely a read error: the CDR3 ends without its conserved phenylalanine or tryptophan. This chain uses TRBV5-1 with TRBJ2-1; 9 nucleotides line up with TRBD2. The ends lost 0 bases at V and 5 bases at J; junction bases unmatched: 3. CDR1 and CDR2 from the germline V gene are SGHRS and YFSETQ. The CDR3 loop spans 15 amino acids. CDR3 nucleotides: TGCGCCAGCAGCTTGGGCCTAGCGGGGAACAATGAGCAGTTCTTA. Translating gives CASSLGLAGNNEQFL.

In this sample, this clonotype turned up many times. CDR3 DNA: TGCGCCAGCAGCCAAGATCTACAGGGCGGCGCTGGAAACACCATATATTTT. This sequence encodes CASSQDLQGGAGNTIYF. The chain employs TRBV4-3 and TRBJ1-3; a weak D match, TRBD1 (6 bases). The V end lost 0 bases, the J end lost 2 bases, and 14 bases lay between the germline ends. The CDR3 loop spans 17 amino acids. Germline V gives CDR1 LGHNA, CDR2 YSLEER.

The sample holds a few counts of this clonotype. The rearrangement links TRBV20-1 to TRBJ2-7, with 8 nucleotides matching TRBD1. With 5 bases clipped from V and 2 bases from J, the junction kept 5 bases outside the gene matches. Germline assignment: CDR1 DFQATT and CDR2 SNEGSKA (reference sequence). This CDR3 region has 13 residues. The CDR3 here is CSAQGTGAYEQYF. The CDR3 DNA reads TGCAGTGCTCAAGGGACAGGAGCCTACGAGCAGTACTTC.

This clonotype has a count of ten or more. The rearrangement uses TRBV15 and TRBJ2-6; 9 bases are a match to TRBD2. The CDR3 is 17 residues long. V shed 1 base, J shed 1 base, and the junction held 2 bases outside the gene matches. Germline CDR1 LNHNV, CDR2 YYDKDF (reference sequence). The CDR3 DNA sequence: TGTGCCACCAGCAGAGGGCTAGCGGGATCTGGGGCCAACGTCCTGACTTTC. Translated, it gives CATSRGLAGSGANVLTF.

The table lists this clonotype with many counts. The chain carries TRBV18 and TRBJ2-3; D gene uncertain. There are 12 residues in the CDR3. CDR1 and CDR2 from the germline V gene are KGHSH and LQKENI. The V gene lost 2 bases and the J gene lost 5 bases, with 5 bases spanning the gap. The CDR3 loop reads CASSPFLDTQYF. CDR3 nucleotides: TGTGCCAGCTCACCATTTCTAGATACGCAGTATTTT.

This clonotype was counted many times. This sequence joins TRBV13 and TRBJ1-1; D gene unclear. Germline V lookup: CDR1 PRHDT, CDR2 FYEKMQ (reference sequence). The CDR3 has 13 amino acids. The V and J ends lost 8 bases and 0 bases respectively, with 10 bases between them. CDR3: CASSLTLNTEAFF. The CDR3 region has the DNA TGTGCCAGCTCATTAACCTTGAACACTGAAGCTTTCTTT.

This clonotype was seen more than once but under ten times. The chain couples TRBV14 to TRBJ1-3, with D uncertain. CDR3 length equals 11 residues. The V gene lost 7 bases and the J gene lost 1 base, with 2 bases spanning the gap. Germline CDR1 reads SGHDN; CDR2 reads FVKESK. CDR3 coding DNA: TGTGCCAGCATTTCTGGAAACACCATATATTTT. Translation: CASISGNTIYF.

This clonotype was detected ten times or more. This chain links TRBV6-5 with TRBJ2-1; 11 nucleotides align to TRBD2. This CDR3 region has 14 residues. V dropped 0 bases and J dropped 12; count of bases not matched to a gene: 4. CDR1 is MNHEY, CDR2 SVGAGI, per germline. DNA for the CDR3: TGTGCCAGCAGTTACTCTAGCGGGAGGGGGGGGCAGTTCTTC. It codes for CASSYSSGRGGQFF.

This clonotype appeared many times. The CDR3 DNA sequence: TGTGCCAGCAGACAACCTGGGGAGTATGGCTACACCTTC. This translates into CASRQPGEYGYTF. The J gene is TRBJ1-2, the V gene TRBV6-1; D is undetermined. Trimming shortened V by 6 bases and J by 5 bases, and 13 bases separated the two germline ends. The germline V gene encodes CDR1 MNHNS and CDR2 SASEGT. The length of the CDR3 is 13 residues.

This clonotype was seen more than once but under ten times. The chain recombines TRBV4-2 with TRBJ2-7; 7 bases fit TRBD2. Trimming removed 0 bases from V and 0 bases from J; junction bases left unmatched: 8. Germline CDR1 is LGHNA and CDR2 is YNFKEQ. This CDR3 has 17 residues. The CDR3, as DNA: TGTGCCAGCAGCCAAGAACCCTCGGGCGGGAGCTCCTACGAGCAGTACTTC. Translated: CASSQEPSGGSSYEQYF.

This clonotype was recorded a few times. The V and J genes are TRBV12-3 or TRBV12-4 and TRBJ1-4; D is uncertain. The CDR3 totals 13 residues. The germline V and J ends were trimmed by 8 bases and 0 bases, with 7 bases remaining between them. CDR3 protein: CASDRATNEKLFF. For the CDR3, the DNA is TGTGCCAGCGACCGCGCAACTAATGAAAAACTGTTTTTT.

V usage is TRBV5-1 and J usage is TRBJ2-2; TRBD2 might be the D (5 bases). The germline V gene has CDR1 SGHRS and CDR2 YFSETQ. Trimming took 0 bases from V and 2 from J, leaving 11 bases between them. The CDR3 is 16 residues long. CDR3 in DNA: TGCGCCAGCAGCTTGGGGTGGACTCAAAACACCGGGGAGCTGTTTTTT. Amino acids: CASSLGWTQNTGELFF. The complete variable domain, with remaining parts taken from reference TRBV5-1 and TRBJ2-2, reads KAGVTQTPRYLIKTRGQQVTLSCSPISGHRSVSWYQQTPGQGLQFLFEYFSETQRNKGNFPGRFSGRQFSNSRSEMNVSTLELGDSALYLCASSLGWTQNTGELFFGEGSRLTVL.

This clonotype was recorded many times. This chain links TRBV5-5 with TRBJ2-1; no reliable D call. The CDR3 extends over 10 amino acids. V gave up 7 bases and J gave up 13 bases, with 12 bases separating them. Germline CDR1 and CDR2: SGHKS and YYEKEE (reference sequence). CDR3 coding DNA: TGTGCCAGCGGCGACGGGCCCCAGTTCTTC. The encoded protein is CASGDGPQFF.

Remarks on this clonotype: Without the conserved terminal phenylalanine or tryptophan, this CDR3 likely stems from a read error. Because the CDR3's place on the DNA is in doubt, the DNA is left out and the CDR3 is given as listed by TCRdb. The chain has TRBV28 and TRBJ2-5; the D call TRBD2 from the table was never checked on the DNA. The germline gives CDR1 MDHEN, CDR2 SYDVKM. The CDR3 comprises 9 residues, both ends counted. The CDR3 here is CASSLTGTS.

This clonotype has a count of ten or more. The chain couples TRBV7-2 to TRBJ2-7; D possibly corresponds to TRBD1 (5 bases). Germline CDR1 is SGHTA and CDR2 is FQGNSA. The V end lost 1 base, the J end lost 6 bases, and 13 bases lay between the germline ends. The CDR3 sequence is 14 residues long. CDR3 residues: CASSLGQGNSEQYF. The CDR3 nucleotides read TGTGCCAGCAGCTTAGGGCAGGGTAACTCCGAGCAGTACTTC.

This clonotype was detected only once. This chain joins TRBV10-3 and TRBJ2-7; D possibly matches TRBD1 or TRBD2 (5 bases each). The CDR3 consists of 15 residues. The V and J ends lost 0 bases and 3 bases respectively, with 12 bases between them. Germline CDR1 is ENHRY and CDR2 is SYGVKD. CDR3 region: CAISESFNGGYEQYF. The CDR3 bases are TGTGCCATCAGTGAGTCTTTTAATGGGGGCTACGAGCAGTACTTC.

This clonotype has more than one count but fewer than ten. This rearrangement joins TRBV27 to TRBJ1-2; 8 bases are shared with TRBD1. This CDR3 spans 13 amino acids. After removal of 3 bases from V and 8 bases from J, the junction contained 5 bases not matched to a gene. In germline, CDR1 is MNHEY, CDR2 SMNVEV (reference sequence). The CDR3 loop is CASSFQGAMGYTF. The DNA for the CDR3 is TGTGCCAGCAGTTTTCAGGGGGCGATGGGCTACACCTTC.

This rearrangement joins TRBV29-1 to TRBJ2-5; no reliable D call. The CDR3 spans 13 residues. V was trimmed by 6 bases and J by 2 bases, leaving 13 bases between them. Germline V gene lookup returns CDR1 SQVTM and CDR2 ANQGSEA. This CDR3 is CSVASHPQETQYF. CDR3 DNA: TGCAGCGTAGCCTCCCACCCTCAAGAGACCCAGTACTTC. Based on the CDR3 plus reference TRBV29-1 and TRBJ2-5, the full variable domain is SAVISQKPSRDICQRGTSLTIQCQVDSQVTMMFWYRQQPGQSLTLIATANQGSEATYESGFVIDKFPISRPNLTFSTLTVSNMSPEDSSIYLCSVASHPQETQYFGPGTRLLVL.

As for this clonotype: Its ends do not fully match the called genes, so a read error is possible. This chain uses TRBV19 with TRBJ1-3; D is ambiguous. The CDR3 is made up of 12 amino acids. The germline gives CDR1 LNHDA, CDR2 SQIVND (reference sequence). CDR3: CASSSRDGSRHF. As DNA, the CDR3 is TGTGCCAGTAGTTCCCGTGACGGCTCTAGACATTTT.

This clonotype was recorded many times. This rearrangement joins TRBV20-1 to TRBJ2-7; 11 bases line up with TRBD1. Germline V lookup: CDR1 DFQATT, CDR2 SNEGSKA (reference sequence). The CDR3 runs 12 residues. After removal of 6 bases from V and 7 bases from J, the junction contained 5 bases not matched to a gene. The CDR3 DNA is TGCAGTGCGGGACAGGGGGATGGGGAGCAGTACTTC. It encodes CSAGQGDGEQYF.

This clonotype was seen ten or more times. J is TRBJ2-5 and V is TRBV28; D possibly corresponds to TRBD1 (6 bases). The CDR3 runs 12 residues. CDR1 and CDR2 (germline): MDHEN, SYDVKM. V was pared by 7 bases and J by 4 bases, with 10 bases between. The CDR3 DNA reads TGTGCCAGCACAAGGGGGAGAGAGACCCAGTACTTC. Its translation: CASTRGRETQYF.

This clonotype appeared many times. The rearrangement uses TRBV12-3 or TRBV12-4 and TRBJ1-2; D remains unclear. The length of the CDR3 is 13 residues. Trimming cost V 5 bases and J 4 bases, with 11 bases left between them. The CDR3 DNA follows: TGTGCCAGCAGTCCCCCGGACCCCTATGGCTACACCTTC. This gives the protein CASSPPDPYGYTF.

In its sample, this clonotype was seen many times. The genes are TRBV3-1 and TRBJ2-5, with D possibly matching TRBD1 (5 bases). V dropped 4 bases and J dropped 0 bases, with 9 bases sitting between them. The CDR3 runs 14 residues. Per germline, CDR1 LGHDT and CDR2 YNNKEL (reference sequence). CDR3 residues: CASSLRQNQETQYF. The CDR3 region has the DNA TGTGCCAGCAGCCTAAGACAGAACCAAGAGACCCAGTACTTC.

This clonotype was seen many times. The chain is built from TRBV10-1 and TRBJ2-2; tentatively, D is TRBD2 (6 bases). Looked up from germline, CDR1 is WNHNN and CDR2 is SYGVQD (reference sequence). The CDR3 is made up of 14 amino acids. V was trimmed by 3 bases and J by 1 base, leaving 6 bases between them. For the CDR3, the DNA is TGCGCCAGCAGTGATAGCGGGAACACCGGGGAGCTGTTTTTT. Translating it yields CASSDSGNTGELFF.

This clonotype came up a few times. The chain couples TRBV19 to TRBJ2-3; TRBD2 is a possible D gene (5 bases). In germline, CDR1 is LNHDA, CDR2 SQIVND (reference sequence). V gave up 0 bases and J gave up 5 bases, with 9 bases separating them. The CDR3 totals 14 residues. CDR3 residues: CASSIDLAGDTQYF. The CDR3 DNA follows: TGTGCCAGTAGTATAGATCTAGCTGGAGATACGCAGTATTTT.

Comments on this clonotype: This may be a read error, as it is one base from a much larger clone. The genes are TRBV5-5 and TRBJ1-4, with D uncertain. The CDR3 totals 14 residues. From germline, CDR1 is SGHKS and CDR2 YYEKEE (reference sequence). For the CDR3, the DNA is TGTACCAGCAGCCCGAGTTGGGTTGATGAAAAACTGTTTTTT. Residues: CTSSPSWVDEKLFF.